This T cell receptor (beta chain) is drawn from a study of fetal regulatory T cell absence and autoimmunity. Generated by immunoSEQ multiplex PCR, the TCRdb table keeps only in-frame clones and is missing some. The sample records about 46,000 clones, about four fifths being singletons. CDR3 length: 12 residues. The V gene's germline CDR1 is SGHNT and CDR2 YENEEA. V lost 4 bases, J lost 8 bases, and 9 bases lay in between. The V call is TRBV11-3, the J call TRBJ2-1; D might be TRBD2 (5 bases). The receptor was isolated from a newborn boy with IPEX syndrome. Sequencing was performed on cord blood. CDR3 in DNA: TGTGCCAGCAGCTCAGACTATCATGAGCAGTTCTTC. It specifies CASSSDYHEQFF.